This passage covers 8 T cell receptor beta chains from one sample sequenced in a study of blood T cell repertoires in COVID-19. Measured with immunoSEQ multiplex PCR; TCRdb has only the in-frame clones, and not every one. The profile covers roughly 700,000 clones, with over 80% appearing a single time and approximately 0.3% taken by the ten largest. Sequencing was performed on peripheral blood. All receptors derive from a woman between 18 and 30 years old with acute or convalescent COVID-19.

V and J are TRBV19 and TRBJ1-1; the D gene is possibly TRBD1 (5 bases). This CDR3 is 15 amino acids long. Germline V gives CDR1 LNHDA, CDR2 SQIVND (reference sequence). Trimming took 4 bases from V and 0 from J, leaving 12 bases between them. The CDR3 nucleotides read TGTGCCAGTAGTAATTCAAGGACACTGAACACTGAAGCTTTCTTT. Translated: CASSNSRTLNTEAFF.

The rearrangement uses TRBV7-3 and TRBJ2-3, with D unresolved. In germline, CDR1 is SGHTA, CDR2 FQGTGA. This CDR3 has 13 amino acids. V was shortened by 3 bases and J by 6 bases, with 10 bases between the two germline ends. DNA of the CDR3: TGTGCCAGCAGCTTTGGAAGCGCGGATACGCAGTATTTT. This codes for CASSFGSADTQYF. The full variable domain, rest sourced from reference TRBV7-3 and TRBJ2-3, is GAGVSQTPSNKVTEKGKYVELRCDPISGHTALYWYRQSLGQGPEFLIYFQGTGAADDSGLPNDRFFAVRPEGSVSTLKIQRTERGDSAVYLCASSFGSADTQYFGPGTRLTVL.

The chain uses TRBV6-2 or TRBV6-3 and TRBJ2-1; 7 bases fit TRBD1. Germline V gives CDR1 MNHEY, CDR2 SVGEGT. The CDR3 contains 17 residues. V was clipped by 2 bases and J by 4 bases; unmatched bases: 11. CDR3 coding DNA: TGTGCCAGCAGTTACGCGTCTCCAGGGGGTTTTTACAATGAGCAGTTCTTC. This translates into CASSYASPGGFYNEQFF.

The rearrangement uses TRBV6-5 and TRBJ1-6, with 9 positions matching TRBD1. V trimming: 7 bases; J trimming: 11 bases; junction bases outside the gene matches: 6. Germline CDR1 and CDR2: MNHEY and SVGAGI. CDR3 length: 13 residues. The CDR3 sequence is CASNPTGGTPLHF. The CDR3 DNA sequence: TGTGCCAGCAACCCGACAGGGGGTACACCCCTCCACTTT.

The rearrangement links TRBV15 to TRBJ1-2, with TRBD1 as a possible D gene (6 bases). The germline V gene has CDR1 LNHNV and CDR2 YYDKDF (reference sequence). The CDR3 has 14 amino acids. V shed 0 bases and J shed 10 bases, with 15 bases lying between them. CDR3 coding DNA: TGTGCCACCAGCAGAGATTTAACAGGGAGAGACTACACCTTC. Its protein product is CATSRDLTGRDYTF.

The chain combines TRBV19 with TRBJ2-2; D remains unclear. V was clipped by 6 bases and J by 4 bases, with 9 bases between them. The CDR3 is 13 residues long. The V gene's germline CDR1 is LNHDA and CDR2 SQIVND (reference sequence). The CDR3 nucleotides are TGTGCCAGTAGATGGTTGAGCACCGGGGAGCTGTTTTTT. Translation gives CASRWLSTGELFF.

In this sample, this clone turned up a few times. The chain is built from TRBV7-2 and TRBJ1-2; D gene uncertain. CDR1 and CDR2 from the germline V gene are SGHTA and FQGNSA. Trimming cost V 5 bases and J 5 bases, with 6 bases left between them. This CDR3 has 11 amino acids. The CDR3 bases are TGTGCCAGCAGCGATCTATATGGCTACACCTTC. Translating it yields CASSDLYGYTF.

This rearrangement joins TRBV9 to TRBJ2-1, with 10 nucleotides matching TRBD2. Germline loops: CDR1 SGDLS, CDR2 YYNGEE. The CDR3 loop spans 15 amino acids. Trimming removed 3 bases from V and 5 bases from J; junction bases left unmatched: 5. CDR3 in amino acids: CASSAISGGNNEQFF. The CDR3 coding sequence is TGTGCCAGCAGCGCAATTAGCGGGGGGAACAATGAGCAGTTCTTC.